A single sample gave rise to the 19 T cell receptor beta chains below, sequenced in a study of T cell repertoires in cytomegalovirus infection (dated by TCRdb to the late 2010s). These reads were obtained on an Illumina HiSeq 1500. TCRdb passed the public sequencing reads through fastp at Q25 and MiXCR, retaining productive beta sequences. Identical CDR3 proteins give one entry, which carries the most common genes and DNA. The sample table lists around 630,000 distinct CDR3 sequences, 20% to 25% of them with a count of one. The top ten constitute less than 9.5% of the sample. Source material: CD8+ T cells from PBMCs. These receptors originate from a human donor in good health (CMV status not recorded). Some clones in this sample may be carry-over from other donors' samples.

This clonotype was detected only a few times. The V call is TRBV29-1, the J call TRBJ1-2, with TRBD1 identical over 7 bases. The V gene end was trimmed by 7 bases and the J gene end by 6 bases; junction bases not matched to a gene: 14. The CDR3 is 14 residues long. The germline V gene has CDR1 SQVTM and CDR2 ANQGSEA. CDR3 protein: CSGIILTGLDGYTF. The CDR3 region has the DNA TGCAGCGGCATCATTTTGACAGGGCTCGATGGCTACACCTTC.

This clonotype has only a few counts. This rearrangement joins TRBV9 to TRBJ2-1; 16 bases fit TRBD2. CDR3 length: 16 amino acids. Trimming at V came to 5 bases and at J to 8 bases, leaving 7 bases not matched to a gene. The germline CDR1 and CDR2 sequences are SGDLS and YYNGEE. Here the CDR3 DNA reads TGTGCCAGCAGTTTGTCCGGGACTAGCGGGGGGGATGAGCAGTTCTTC. Residues: CASSLSGTSGGDEQFF.

This clonotype appeared a few times. The chain links TRBV15 to TRBJ1-6; D is unresolved. CDR3 length: 18 amino acids. Trimming left V 0 bases short and J 10 bases short, with 22 bases between. Germline V gene lookup returns CDR1 LNHNV and CDR2 YYDKDF (reference sequence). CDR3 sequence: CATSRDRTLMSGRSPLHF. CDR3 DNA sequence: TGTGCCACCAGCAGAGATCGGACGCTAATGAGTGGTCGATCACCCCTCCACTTT.

V usage is TRBV7-2 and J usage is TRBJ2-1; TRBD2 agrees at 7 bases. Germline V gives CDR1 SGHTA, CDR2 FQGNSA. Losses at the gene ends were 1 base for V and 7 bases for J; bases not matched to a gene: 22. The CDR3 length is 20 residues. CDR3 sequence (DNA): TGTGCCAGCAGCTTAGGCTTACGGCGGCTCGGGGAGGGCCCCTTGAATGAGCAGTTCTTC. It yields the protein CASSLGLRRLGEGPLNEQFF.

The rearrangement joins TRBV7-9 to TRBJ1-1; 8 nucleotides line up with TRBD1. Germline assignment: CDR1 SEHNR and CDR2 FQNEAQ (reference sequence). The CDR3 is 15 amino acids. The V and J ends lost 6 bases and 4 bases, in that order; junction bases with no gene match: 10. Here the CDR3 DNA reads TGTGCCAGCAGGCAGGGGGCGTCGGTGAGCACTGAAGCTTTCTTT. This sequence encodes CASRQGASVSTEAFF.

This clonotype was found many times. The gene calls are TRBV12-5 and TRBJ2-1; perhaps TRBD2 as D (6 bases). The CDR3 is 14 residues long. Germline V gene sequence: CDR1 LGHNT, CDR2 FRNRAP. V gave up 3 bases and J gave up 4 bases, with 10 bases separating them. The CDR3 DNA sequence: TGTGCTAGTGGTTTCGAGGCGGGGTACAATGAGCAGTTCTTC. As protein: CASGFEAGYNEQFF.

Details on this clonotype: One end of the junction does not line up with germline, which may come from a read error. The chain joins TRBV5-1 to TRBJ1-2; 8 positions match TRBD1. CDR3 size: 15 residues. CDR1 is SGHRS and CDR2 is YFSETQ in the germline V gene. The CDR3, as DNA: TGCGCCAGCAGCGGGTGGACAGGGAGTGACTATGACTACACCTTC. Residues: CASSGWTGSDYDYTF.

This clonotype has a handful of counts. This chain connects TRBV10-3 to TRBJ1-1, with D uncertain. From germline, CDR1 is ENHRY and CDR2 SYGVKD. The V end lost 9 bases, the J end lost 8 bases, and 19 bases lay between the germline ends. The CDR3 spans 13 residues. The CDR3 sequence: CAIATNKNREAFF. The CDR3 DNA reads TGTGCCATAGCGACCAATAAAAACAGAGAAGCTTTCTTT.

This clonotype was picked up many times. The gene calls are TRBV2 and TRBJ2-2, with 7 bases identical to TRBD2. V was pared by 1 base and J by 5 bases, with 4 bases of the junction left unmatched. The CDR3 covers 15 residues. Germline values: CDR1 SNHLY, CDR2 FYNNEI. The CDR3 reads CASSEVAGNTGELFF. The DNA for the CDR3 is TGTGCCAGCAGTGAAGTAGCGGGTAATACCGGGGAGCTGTTTTTT.

In DNA form, the CDR3 reads TGTGCCAGCAGTACCCCGGGAAATGAGCAGTTCTTC. It yields the protein CASSTPGNEQFF. The J gene is TRBJ2-1, the V gene TRBV6-6; tentative D call: TRBD2 (5 bases). V lost 5 bases to trimming and J lost 7 bases, with 9 bases between them. Germline V gene data show CDR1 as MNHNY and CDR2 as SVGAGI (reference sequence). This CDR3 is built from 12 residues.

This clonotype was counted at least ten times. The genes are TRBV7-9 and TRBJ2-1; tentatively, D is TRBD2 (6 bases). Germline V lookup: CDR1 SEHNR, CDR2 FQNEAQ (reference sequence). Trimming took 3 bases from V and 4 from J, leaving 16 bases between them. CDR3 length equals 16 residues. The CDR3 sequence is CASSFRRDSPYNEQFF. CDR3 nucleotide sequence: TGTGCCAGCAGCTTTAGACGGGACTCTCCTTACAATGAGCAGTTCTTC. Variable domain in full (rest from reference TRBV7-9 and TRBJ2-1): DTGVSQNPRHKITKRGQNVTFRCDPISEHNRLYWYRQTLGQGPEFLTYFQNEAQLEKSRLLSDRFSAERPKGSFSTLEIQRTEQGDSAMYLCASSFRRDSPYNEQFFGPGTRLTVL.

This chain joins TRBV12-3 or TRBV12-4 and TRBJ2-5, with D possibly matching TRBD1 (6 bases). The length of the CDR3 is 14 residues. The ends were cut back, 6 bases at V and 1 base at J, with 12 bases in the middle. CDR3 sequence (DNA): TGTGCCAGCAGACCGGGACACCGCCAAGAGACCCAGTACTTC. This sequence encodes CASRPGHRQETQYF.

This clonotype was seen many times. V gene TRBV7-8 combines with J gene TRBJ2-3, with 7 bases lining up with TRBD2. The V gene end was trimmed by 3 bases and the J gene end by 5 bases; junction bases not matched to a gene: 8. The CDR3 has 15 amino acids. From germline, CDR1 is SGHVS and CDR2 FQNEAQ. The CDR3 spells CASSFLWGGKDTQYF. Written as DNA, the CDR3 is TGTGCCAGCAGCTTCCTTTGGGGGGGGAAAGATACGCAGTATTTT. The full variable domain, rest sourced from reference TRBV7-8 and TRBJ2-3, is GAGVSQSPRYKVAKRGQDVALRCDPISGHVSLFWYQQALGQGPEFLTYFQNEAQLDKSGLPSDRFFAERPEGSVSTLKIQRTQQEDSAVYLCASSFLWGGKDTQYFGPGTRLTVL.

The rearrangement joins TRBV27 to TRBJ2-5; possible D gene TRBD2, 6 bases. Between the trimmed V and J ends, which lost 5 bases and 0 bases, there was a span of 10 bases. Germline assignment: CDR1 MNHEY and CDR2 SMNVEV (reference sequence). The CDR3 totals 14 residues. The CDR3 loop reads CASSTWGDQETQYF. The CDR3 DNA sequence: TGTGCCAGCAGTACGTGGGGGGACCAAGAGACCCAGTACTTC.

Regarding this clonotype: A much more abundant neighbour one base away suggests this may be a read error. The rearrangement uses TRBV7-4 and TRBJ1-2; D is uncertain. Germline loops: CDR1 SGHVT, CDR2 SQSDAQ. This CDR3 contains 16 residues. Trimming cost V 5 bases and J 4 bases, with 20 bases left between them. The CDR3 DNA reads as TGTGCCAGCAGCGAGACTTCGATAGGGAGAGGCTATGGCTACACCTTC. It specifies CASSETSIGRGYGYTF.

This clonotype occurred many times. The rearrangement uses TRBV7-9 and TRBJ2-1; D unresolved. Trimming removed 1 base at V and 1 base at J, with 8 bases between. The CDR3 has 15 residues. From germline, CDR1 is SEHNR and CDR2 FQNEAQ (reference sequence). The CDR3 DNA follows: TGTGCCAGCAGCTTAGTAGCACAGTCCTACAATGAGCAGTTCTTC. Its protein product is CASSLVAQSYNEQFF.

This clonotype was counted at least ten times. The J gene is TRBJ2-5, the V gene TRBV12-3 or TRBV12-4; D may correspond to TRBD1 or TRBD2 (6 bases each). Trimming stripped 6 bases from V and 1 base from J, with 12 bases between. The CDR3 is made up of 14 amino acids. The DNA of the CDR3 is TGTGCCAGCAGACAACAGGGAGGCCAAGAGACCCAGTACTTC. Protein sequence: CASRQQGGQETQYF.

The rearrangement joins TRBV6-6 to TRBJ2-7; D perhaps matches TRBD2 (6 bases). V lost 0 bases and J lost 5, with 14 bases in between. Germline V gene lookup returns CDR1 MNHNY and CDR2 SVGAGI (reference sequence). This CDR3 has 15 amino acids. The CDR3 region is CASSYSTRGADEQYF. CDR3 in DNA: TGTGCCAGCAGTTACTCGACTAGGGGTGCGGACGAGCAGTACTTC.

A few counts support this clonotype. The chain employs TRBV12-3 or TRBV12-4 and TRBJ1-1, with D uncertain. The V end was cut by 6 bases, the J end by 1 base, with 15 bases between. The CDR3 sequence is 15 residues long. The CDR3 DNA sequence: TGTGCCAGCAGCCTTGACGCCCCGGGGAACACTGAAGCTTTCTTT. Translated, it gives CASSLDAPGNTEAFF.